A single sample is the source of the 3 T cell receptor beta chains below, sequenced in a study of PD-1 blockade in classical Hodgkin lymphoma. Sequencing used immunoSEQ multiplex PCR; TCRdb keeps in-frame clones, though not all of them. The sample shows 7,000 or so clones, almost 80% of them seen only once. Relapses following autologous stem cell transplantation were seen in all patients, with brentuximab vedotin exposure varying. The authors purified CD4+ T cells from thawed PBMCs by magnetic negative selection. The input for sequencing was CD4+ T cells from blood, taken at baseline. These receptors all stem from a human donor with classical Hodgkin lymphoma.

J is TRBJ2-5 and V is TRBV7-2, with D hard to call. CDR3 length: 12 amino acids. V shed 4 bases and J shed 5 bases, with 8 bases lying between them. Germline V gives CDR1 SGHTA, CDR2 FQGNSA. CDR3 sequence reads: CASSYPRETQYF. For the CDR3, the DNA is TGTGCCAGCAGCTACCCTAGGGAGACCCAGTACTTC.

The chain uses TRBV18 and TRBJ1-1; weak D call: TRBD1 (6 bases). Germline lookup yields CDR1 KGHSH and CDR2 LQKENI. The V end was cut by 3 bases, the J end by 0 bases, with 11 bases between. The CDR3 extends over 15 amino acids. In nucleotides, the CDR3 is TGTGCCAGCTCACCGATCGGACAGATGAACACTGAAGCTTTCTTT. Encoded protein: CASSPIGQMNTEAFF.

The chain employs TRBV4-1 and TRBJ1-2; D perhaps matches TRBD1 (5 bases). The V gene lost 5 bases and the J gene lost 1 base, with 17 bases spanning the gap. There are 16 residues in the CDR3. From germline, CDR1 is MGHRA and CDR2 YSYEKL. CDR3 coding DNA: TGCGCCAGCAGCGAGTTTGGGGGGGAGGGTAACTATGGCTACACCTTC. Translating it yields CASSEFGGEGNYGYTF.